This T cell receptor beta chain was profiled in a study of T cells in Graves' hyperthyroidism and ophthalmopathy. Overall study: Peripheral blood was taken when the disease was first diagnosed, before any treatment began.

V dropped 2 bases and J dropped 3 bases, with 8 bases sitting between them. Per the germline V gene, CDR1 is KGHSH and CDR2 is LQKENI. This CDR3 spans 13 amino acids. The source material, RNA transcripts, was used to amplify TCR beta CDR3 regions. The primer set for the first-round RT-PCR of the TCR CDR3 was HTBI. TCRdb reprocessed the multiplex PCR reads via MiXCR and lists one record per CDR3 protein. Of approximately 620,000 distinct CDR3 sequences in the sample, 15% to 20% were seen once. In its sample, this clonotype was seen many times. The chain combines TRBV18 with TRBJ2-7; possibly TRBD1 for D (5 bases). The TCR was taken from a woman in her thirties or forties with Graves' ophthalmopathy. Sequencing was performed on blood. CDR3 in amino acids: CASSPGRDYEQYF. The CDR3 DNA is TGTGCCAGCTCACCAGGCAGGGACTACGAGCAGTACTTC.